This TCR beta chain was sequenced for a study of cytomegalovirus exposure and HLA in healthy donors. General study results and limits: As a later analysis revealed, the rate of TCR association differed by HLA locus, with DRB1 most and HLA-C fewest.

PCR employed 60 Vbeta and 13 Jbeta primers. The repertoire was sequenced with immunoSEQ multiplex PCR; TCRdb's copy has only in-frame clones and lacks some. Here the sample spans some 200,000 clones, about 83% being singletons. On this clone: Its matching antigen is unknown.

Looked up from germline, CDR1 is SGDLS and CDR2 is YYNGEE. With 1 base removed from V and 6 bases from J, the gap between germline ends came to 17 bases. The CDR3 extends over 16 amino acids. This TCR was sampled from a female donor in good health and CMV-seronegative. The gene calls are TRBV9 and TRBJ2-1; maybe TRBD1 (7 bases). Sequenced sample: PBMCs. The CDR3 loop is CASSVSRAGGFNEQFF. The CDR3 bases are TGTGCCAGCAGCGTAAGTCGGGCAGGGGGGTTCAATGAGCAGTTCTTC.